The 11 T cell receptor beta chains below come from one sample, sequenced in a study of early T cells in non-severe SARS-CoV-2 infection. TCRdb analysed the 5' RACE reads with MiXCR anew, one entry per CDR3 protein. The table shows about 33,000 distinct CDR3 sequences, with approximately 5% occurring only once. Source material: whole blood. These receptors all stem from an adult who was a healthcare worker with PCR-confirmed SARS-CoV-2 infection or an uninfected control (not recorded which).

This clonotype was seen a handful of times. The V call is TRBV12-3 or TRBV12-4, the J call TRBJ1-6; 7 bases are shared with TRBD1. The CDR3 runs to 16 residues. The V gene end was trimmed by 4 bases and the J gene end by 7 bases; junction bases not matched to a gene: 10. For the CDR3, the DNA is TGTGCCAGCAGTTCCGGACCGGGACAGATCAATTCACCCCTCCACTTT. It codes for CASSSGPGQINSPLHF.

At least ten counts were recorded for this clonotype. The chain links TRBV10-3 to TRBJ2-2; 9 nucleotides line up with TRBD1. J lost 7 bases, V lost 11 bases, and 8 bases had no gene match. The CDR3 runs 13 residues. Germline V gives CDR1 ENHRY, CDR2 SYGVKD. Written as DNA, the CDR3 is TGTGCCCTCCGGACAGGGGTGGACGGGGAGCTGTTTTTT. As protein: CALRTGVDGELFF.

There are a few counts of this clonotype. This chain links TRBV20-1 with TRBJ1-5; TRBD1 is a possible D gene (5 bases). The V gene's germline CDR1 is DFQATT and CDR2 SNEGSKA (reference sequence). The length of the CDR3 is 16 residues. V lost 0 bases and J 6 bases, leaving 18 bases between the germline ends. The DNA of the CDR3 is TGCAGTGCTAGAGATGATTTACGACAGAACGCTCAGCCCCAGCATTTT. Protein product: CSARDDLRQNAQPQHF.

This clonotype was counted ten times or more. This chain links TRBV20-1 with TRBJ2-7; TRBD2 aligns across 11 bases. The CDR3 covers 13 residues. Trimming removed 1 base from V and 4 bases from J; junction bases left unmatched: 0. Looked up from germline, CDR1 is DFQATT and CDR2 is SNEGSKA (reference sequence). The CDR3 loop is CSARGLAGYEQYF. DNA for the CDR3: TGCAGTGCTAGAGGACTAGCGGGGTACGAGCAGTACTTC.

This clonotype came up many times. In DNA, the CDR3 is TGTGCCAGCAGTGAACGGCTCGGGCAAGAGACCCAGTACTTC. Its translation is CASSERLGQETQYF. The gene calls are TRBV2 and TRBJ2-5; D gene uncertain. Germline V lookup: CDR1 SNHLY, CDR2 FYNNEI. The CDR3 runs to 14 residues. V was pared by 2 bases and J by 2 bases, with 9 bases between.

The chain uses TRBV20-1 and TRBJ2-7, with 10 bases aligning to TRBD2. V dropped 7 bases and J dropped 4; count of bases not matched to a gene: 4. Germline CDR1 reads DFQATT; CDR2 reads SNEGSKA (reference sequence). This CDR3 has 12 amino acids. This chain's CDR3 is CSVRTSGYEQYF. In nucleotides, the CDR3 is TGCAGTGTACGGACTAGCGGTTACGAGCAGTACTTC.

With respect to this clonotype: A read error may be the cause here, since a much bigger clone is one base away. The chain combines TRBV6-6 with TRBJ2-1; TRBD2 agrees at 14 bases. From germline, CDR1 is MNHNY and CDR2 SVGAGI (reference sequence). This CDR3 region has 14 residues. This CDR3 reads CVTLGTSGGSEQFF. CDR3 DNA: TGTGTCACCCTCGGGACTAGCGGGGGTTCCGAGCAGTTCTTC.

This clonotype was picked up a small number of times. J is TRBJ2-5 and V is TRBV12-3 or TRBV12-4, with no clear D. The V end was cut by 1 base, the J end by 4 bases, with 10 bases between. This CDR3 comprises 14 residues. The CDR3 reads CASSLGQLPETQYF. The CDR3 nucleotides are TGTGCCAGCAGTTTAGGGCAGCTTCCAGAGACCCAGTACTTC.

This clonotype was counted ten times or more. The chain links TRBV27 to TRBJ2-2; 13 nucleotides align to TRBD2. Germline V gene lookup returns CDR1 MNHEY and CDR2 SMNVEV (reference sequence). The V gene end was trimmed by 6 bases and the J gene end by 1 base; junction bases not matched to a gene: 5. The length of the CDR3 is 17 residues. The CDR3 DNA follows: TGTGCCAGCAGAAGGACTAGCGGGGGCATGAACACCGGGGAGCTGTTTTTT. It translates to CASRRTSGGMNTGELFF.

This clonotype was found a few times. The CDR3 reads CASSLKDLGSTDTQYF. The CDR3 DNA follows: TGTGCCAGCAGTTTGAAAGACCTCGGAAGCACAGATACGCAGTATTTT. This chain joins TRBV28 and TRBJ2-3; unclear D gene. The germline V and J ends were trimmed by 3 bases and 0 bases, with 13 bases remaining between them. CDR1 MDHEN and CDR2 SYDVKM come from the germline V gene. The CDR3 is made up of 16 amino acids.

This clonotype was found many times. V is TRBV7-9 and J is TRBJ2-5; D uncertain. The germline V and J ends were trimmed by 3 bases and 2 bases, with 7 bases remaining between them. Germline V CDR1 and CDR2: SEHNR, FQNEAQ (reference sequence). This CDR3 contains 13 residues. The CDR3 DNA reads as TGTGCCAGCAGCTTGGGCCTACAAGAGACCCAGTACTTC. Its protein product is CASSLGLQETQYF.